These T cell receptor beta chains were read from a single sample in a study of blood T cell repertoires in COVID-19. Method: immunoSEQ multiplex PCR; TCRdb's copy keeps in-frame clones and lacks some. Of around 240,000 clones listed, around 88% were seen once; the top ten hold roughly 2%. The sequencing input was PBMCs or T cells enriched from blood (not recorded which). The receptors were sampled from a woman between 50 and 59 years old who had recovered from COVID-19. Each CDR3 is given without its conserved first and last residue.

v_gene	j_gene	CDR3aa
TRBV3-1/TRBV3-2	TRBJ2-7	ASSQDPSGTGVSRQY
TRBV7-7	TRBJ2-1	ASSLGAGIGNEQF
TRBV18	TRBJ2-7	ASSPDWSSYEQY
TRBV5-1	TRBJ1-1	ASSPETGMWNTEAF
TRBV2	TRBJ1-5	ASQGQGTNNQPQH
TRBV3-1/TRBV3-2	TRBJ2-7	ASSLLGQGYEQY
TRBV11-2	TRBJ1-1	ASSVRQGMNTEAF
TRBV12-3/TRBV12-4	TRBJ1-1	ASRGQLVAEAF
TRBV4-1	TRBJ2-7	ASSLSGSSNPYEQY
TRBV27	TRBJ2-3	ASSIRASGPTGDTQY
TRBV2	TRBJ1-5	ASSDWTVGSNQPQH
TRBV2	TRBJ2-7	ASSEARGSGGSPHEQY
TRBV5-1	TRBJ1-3	ASSWDRQSSGNTIY
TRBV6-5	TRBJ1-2	ASSFDRDGGYT
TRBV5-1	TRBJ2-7	ASSFELAGGLAEQY
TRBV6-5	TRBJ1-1	ASTRGMNTEAF
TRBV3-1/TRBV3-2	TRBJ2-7	ASSQAPSSYEQY
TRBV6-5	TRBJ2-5	ASSYSVNQETQY
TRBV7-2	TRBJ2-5	ASSPAGRSWETQY
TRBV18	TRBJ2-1	ASSPSKSSGSSNEQF
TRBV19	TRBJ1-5	ASRLQGEPQH
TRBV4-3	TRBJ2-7	ASSPAWTGGKNEQY
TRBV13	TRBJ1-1	ASSFAKNTEAF
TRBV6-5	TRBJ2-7	ASSYESRVGHEQY
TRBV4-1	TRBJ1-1	ASSQAGGQNTEAF
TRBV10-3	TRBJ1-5	AIRDREDQPQH
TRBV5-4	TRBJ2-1	ASSGDSHNEQF
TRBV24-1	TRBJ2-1	ATSDPTANSYNEQF
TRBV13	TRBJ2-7	ASSLRLTGTMYEQY
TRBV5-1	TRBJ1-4	ASSLGTGMWEKLF
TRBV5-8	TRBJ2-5	ASSLPRGIGETQY
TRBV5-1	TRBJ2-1	ASSTGTRNNEQF
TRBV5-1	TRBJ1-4	ASAPSGQKNEKLF
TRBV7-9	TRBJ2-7	ASSLPGGTGVYEQY
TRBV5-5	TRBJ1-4	ASSFGDTTNEKLF
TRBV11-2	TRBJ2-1	ASSFYIVTSGHNEQF
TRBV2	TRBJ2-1	ASSASGGMVEQF
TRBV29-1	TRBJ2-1	SFADGSINEQF
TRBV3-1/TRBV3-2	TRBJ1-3	ASSGGGPLPGNTIY
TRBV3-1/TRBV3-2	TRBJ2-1	ASSHLWDRVNEQF